This TCR beta chain came from a study of blood T cells in healthy people across ages. Germline V lookup: CDR1 LGHDT, CDR2 YNNKEL (reference sequence). This CDR3 is built from 13 residues. With 2 bases removed from V and 6 bases from J, the gap between germline ends came to 5 bases. The donors, all healthy, were Caucasians living in Russia, aged roughly 6 to 100. Primers used in a second PCR of roughly 7 to 12 cycles were a sample-barcoded 5' primer and a J-beta primer mix. Template switching added a 12-random-nucleotide identifier to every cDNA molecule. One entry per CDR3 protein results from TCRdb running MiXCR on the 5' RACE reads. The table shows around 800,000 distinct CDR3 sequences, with around a quarter occurring only once. In addition, the sample was reused for a study of T cells of mothers and their children. From that report: Compared with unrelated pairs, related mother-child pairs had slightly higher, non-significant overlap.

Sequenced input: blood. The receptor was derived from a boy aged 5 to 17 in good health. The gene calls are TRBV3-1 and TRBJ1-6, with D uncertain. The CDR3 DNA follows: TGTGCCAGCAGCCAAATCTTTAATTCACCCCTCCACTTT. Its translation is CASSQIFNSPLHF.